These 7 T cell receptor beta chains were sequenced from one sample in a study of T cell clones after liver transplantation. TCRdb's table, derived via immunoSEQ multiplex PCR, lists solely in-frame clones and lacks some. The table shows 65,000 to 85,000 clones, with 80% to 85% occurring only once. The material was CD4+ T cells from blood, obtained around 50 months after liver transplant. The receptors come from a human patient who received a liver transplant. Some T cells may originate from the graft donor.

The rearrangement uses TRBV19 and TRBJ2-1; D might be TRBD2 (7 bases). V shed 3 bases and J shed 1 base, with 16 bases lying between them. The germline CDR1 and CDR2 sequences are LNHDA and SQIVND (reference sequence). The CDR3 totals 17 residues. This chain's CDR3 is CASSIPHGGASYNEQFF. The CDR3 nucleotides read TGTGCCAGTAGTATTCCCCATGGGGGGGCTTCCTACAATGAGCAGTTCTTC.

The chain recombines TRBV28 with TRBJ2-7, with a possible D match to TRBD2 (6 bases). This CDR3 region has 14 residues. Germline CDR1 reads MDHEN; CDR2 reads SYDVKM. V was cut by 3 bases and J by 5 bases, with 14 bases left in between. The CDR3 DNA reads TGTGCCAGCAGTTTCGGAGGGAGCCTCCACGAGCAGTACTTC. It is translated as CASSFGGSLHEQYF.

The rearrangement joins TRBV7-2 to TRBJ2-4; 14 bases are shared with TRBD2. Looked up from germline, CDR1 is SGHTA and CDR2 is FQGNSA. V gave up 5 bases and J gave up 14 bases; unmatched junction bases: 11. There are 15 residues in the CDR3. CDR3 in DNA: TGTGCCAGCAGCCTGGGACTAGCGGGAGTTTCTGGCGAGTACTTC. Encoded protein: CASSLGLAGVSGEYF.

The V gene is TRBV19, the J gene TRBJ1-5, with D possibly being TRBD1 (6 bases). Trimming removed 3 bases from V and 0 bases from J, with 12 bases in between. This CDR3 comprises 16 residues. Germline CDR1 and CDR2: LNHDA and SQIVND (reference sequence). CDR3 nucleotides: TGTGCCAGTAGTATCTTACAGGGATATAGCAATCAGCCCCAGCATTTT. It encodes CASSILQGYSNQPQHF.

The table lists this clone with a few counts. The chain combines TRBV16 with TRBJ2-7; TRBD2 matches 10 bases. The junction had 5 bases not matched to a gene; V was cut back by 7 bases and J by 2 bases. The germline gives CDR1 KGHSY, CDR2 FQNENV. The length of the CDR3 is 14 residues. Here the CDR3 reads CASTLSGRAYEQYF. In DNA form, the CDR3 reads TGTGCCAGCACCTTAAGCGGGAGGGCCTACGAGCAGTACTTC.

The chain recombines TRBV5-1 with TRBJ1-2; TRBD1 matches at 12 bases. Germline trimming cut 4 bases from V and 5 bases from J; bases unmatched to any gene: 9. CDR1 is SGHRS, CDR2 YFSETQ, per germline. The CDR3 runs to 16 residues. In nucleotides, the CDR3 is TGCGCCAGCAGCCCTAACCGGGACAGGGGGCTTTATGGCTACACCTTC. It is translated as CASSPNRDRGLYGYTF.

This clone has only a few counts. In the same sample, other DNA sequences code for this CDR3. This chain links TRBV7-9 with TRBJ1-4; D not certain. The CDR3 length is 12 residues. Germline V gives CDR1 SEHNR, CDR2 FQNEAQ (reference sequence). Trimming removed 5 bases at V and 6 bases at J, with 7 bases between. The DNA for the CDR3 is TGTGCCAGCAGCCCGACCGATGAAAAACTGTTTTTT. Its translation is CASSPTDEKLFF. Full variable domain (outside the CDR3, taken from reference TRBV7-9 and TRBJ1-4): DTGVSQNPRHKITKRGQNVTFRCDPISEHNRLYWYRQTLGQGPEFLTYFQNEAQLEKSRLLSDRFSAERPKGSFSTLEIQRTEQGDSAMYLCASSPTDEKLFFGSGTQLSVL.